This entry lists 16 T cell receptor beta chains sequenced from one sample in a study of T cell repertoires in cytomegalovirus infection. TCRdb reprocessed the reads via MiXCR and lists one record per CDR3 protein. The repertoire holds over 300,000 distinct CDR3 sequences, with 8% to 9.5% as singletons. Source material: PBMCs. The source of these receptors is a human donor in good health (CMV status not recorded). Some clones in this sample may be carry-over from other donors' samples.

The chain couples TRBV7-9 to TRBJ1-2; 9 nucleotides align to TRBD1. The CDR3 consists of 15 residues. Germline V lookup: CDR1 SEHNR, CDR2 FQNEAQ (reference sequence). The J segment lost 5 bases and the V segment lost 5 bases, leaving 9 bases of the junction unmatched. The CDR3 DNA follows: TGTGCCAGCAGCATTCCCGGGACAGGGTGGTATGGCTACACCTTC. Its protein is CASSIPGTGWYGYTF.

This clonotype was found a few times. V and J are TRBV12-3 or TRBV12-4 and TRBJ1-2; a weak D match, TRBD1 (6 bases). Trimming removed 3 bases at V and 3 bases at J, with 14 bases between. The CDR3 totals 15 residues. CDR3: CASSFEQGPYYGYTF. CDR3 sequence (DNA): TGTGCCAGCAGTTTCGAACAGGGTCCCTACTATGGCTACACCTTC.

In this sample, this clonotype turned up many times. The gene calls are TRBV7-9 and TRBJ1-6; TRBD1 aligns across 10 bases. The CDR3 has 14 amino acids. Germline V gene lookup returns CDR1 SEHNR and CDR2 FQNEAQ (reference sequence). V lost 5 bases to trimming and J lost 6 bases; unmatched junction nucleotides: 1. The CDR3: CASSRQGANSPLHF. The CDR3 region has the DNA TGTGCCAGCAGCAGACAGGGGGCTAATTCACCCCTCCACTTT. Full variable domain (rest looked up from reference TRBV7-9 and TRBJ1-6): DTGVSQNPRHKITKRGQNVTFRCDPISEHNRLYWYRQTLGQGPEFLTYFQNEAQLEKSRLLSDRFSAERPKGSFSTLEIQRTEQGDSAMYLCASSRQGANSPLHFGNGTRLTVT.

This clonotype was detected only a few times. This rearrangement joins TRBV6-2 or TRBV6-3 to TRBJ2-7, with D maybe TRBD2 (6 bases). The CDR3 covers 18 residues. Between the trimmed V and J ends, which lost 2 bases and 0 bases, there was a span of 20 bases. Germline V gives CDR1 MNHEY, CDR2 SVGEGT. The CDR3 spells CASSYPRGSDSGSYEQYF. In DNA form, the CDR3 reads TGTGCCAGCAGTTACCCCCGAGGAAGCGATAGCGGCTCCTACGAGCAGTACTTC.

A note on this clonotype: A much more abundant neighbour one base away suggests this may be a read error. The V gene is TRBV7-2, the J gene TRBJ1-5, with TRBD1 identical over 7 bases. The length of the CDR3 is 16 residues. The junction had 6 bases not matched to a gene; V was cut back by 2 bases and J by 2 bases. The germline V gene encodes CDR1 SGHTA and CDR2 FQGNSA. CDR3 bases: TGTGCCAGCAGCTTAACCTCAGGGGGGGGCAATCAGCCCCAGCATTTT. This translates into CASSLTSGGGNQPQHF.

The V and J genes are TRBV6-1 and TRBJ2-1; tentatively, D is TRBD2 (5 bases). Looked up from germline, CDR1 is MNHNS and CDR2 is SASEGT. V dropped 6 bases and J dropped 8 bases, with 11 bases sitting between them. The CDR3 is made up of 12 amino acids. In nucleotides, the CDR3 is TGTGCCAGCAGCTCGCGGGCGTATGAGCAGTTCTTC. Encoded protein: CASSSRAYEQFF.

V gene TRBV20-1 combines with J gene TRBJ2-7; 10 bases align to TRBD2. Germline CDR1 DFQATT, CDR2 SNEGSKA (reference sequence). The CDR3 runs to 15 residues. With V trimmed by 3 bases and J by 0 bases, 5 bases remained unmatched. The CDR3, as DNA: TGCAGTGCTAGTGTACTAGCGGGGTACTCCTACGAGCAGTACTTC. Its translation: CSASVLAGYSYEQYF.

This clonotype was seen ten or more times. The J gene is TRBJ2-1, the V gene TRBV4-2; D is uncertain. Germline lookup yields CDR1 LGHNA and CDR2 YNFKEQ. The CDR3 consists of 16 residues. Trimming removed 4 bases from V and 5 bases from J, with 18 bases in between. The CDR3 protein is CASSPYRAREDNEQFF. CDR3 nucleotide sequence: TGTGCCAGCAGCCCGTACCGGGCTAGAGAAGACAATGAGCAGTTCTTC.

This clonotype was recorded many times. The chain links TRBV12-3 or TRBV12-4 to TRBJ1-1, with a weak D call TRBD1 (6 bases). Trimming pared 5 bases from V and 3 bases from J, leaving 13 bases between. The CDR3 covers 14 residues. The CDR3 DNA is TGTGCCAGCAGTCTGGACAGACATCACACTGAAGCTTTCTTT. It yields the protein CASSLDRHHTEAFF.

This clonotype was seen repeatedly, ten times or more. The chain uses TRBV18 and TRBJ1-1; D unresolved. The CDR3 is made up of 14 amino acids. Looked up from germline, CDR1 is KGHSH and CDR2 is LQKENI. The ends were cut back, 1 base at V and 1 base at J, with 7 bases in the middle. This CDR3 reads CASSPQASNTEAFF. The CDR3 DNA follows: TGTGCCAGCTCACCACAGGCCTCGAACACTGAAGCTTTCTTT.

This clonotype was found a few times. The DNA for the CDR3 is TGTGCCAGCAGTTACTGGGGGGCTGGGAATGAGCAGTTCTTC. Protein product: CASSYWGAGNEQFF. The chain is built from TRBV6-6 and TRBJ2-1; D is possibly TRBD1 or TRBD2 (6 bases each). In germline, CDR1 is MNHNY, CDR2 SVGAGI (reference sequence). Trimming removed 1 base at V and 7 bases at J, with 11 bases between. There are 14 residues in the CDR3.

This clonotype has a handful of counts. This chain links TRBV5-6 with TRBJ2-1; a weak D match, TRBD1 (6 bases). V was clipped by 3 bases and J by 4 bases, with 11 bases between them. CDR1 is SGHDT and CDR2 is YYEEEE in the germline V gene. This CDR3 region has 14 residues. The CDR3 is CASSSWDTYNEQFF. For the CDR3, the DNA is TGTGCCAGCAGCTCTTGGGACACGTACAATGAGCAGTTCTTC.

This clonotype was detected a few times. This rearrangement joins TRBV18 to TRBJ1-1; D not resolved. The CDR3 spans 17 residues. Germline V gene sequence: CDR1 KGHSH, CDR2 LQKENI. The germline V and J ends were trimmed by 3 bases and 1 base, with 18 bases remaining between them. CDR3 in DNA: TGTGCCAGCTCACCTTTTCTCTTCCAGTCCGCGAACACTGAAGCTTTCTTT. Its translation is CASSPFLFQSANTEAFF.

This clonotype occurred a few times. The chain couples TRBV27 to TRBJ2-7; D not resolved. The CDR3 is 13 residues long. Germline CDR1 is MNHEY and CDR2 is SMNVEV (reference sequence). Trimming cost V 6 bases and J 1 base, with 10 bases left between them. The CDR3 bases are TGTGCCAGCAGCCCTCATCAGTCCTACGAGCAGTACTTC. Its translation: CASSPHQSYEQYF.

The chain uses TRBV7-9 and TRBJ1-2; D is uncertain. The CDR3 sequence is 16 residues long. Between the trimmed V and J ends, which lost 3 bases and 5 bases, there was a span of 19 bases. Germline lookup yields CDR1 SEHNR and CDR2 FQNEAQ (reference sequence). In DNA form, the CDR3 reads TGTGCCAGCAGCTTTGGCAGTGACCCGGAGCTATATGGCTACACCTTC. It translates to CASSFGSDPELYGYTF. Together with reference TRBV7-9 and TRBJ1-2, the CDR3 gives the full variable domain: DTGVSQNPRHKITKRGQNVTFRCDPISEHNRLYWYRQTLGQGPEFLTYFQNEAQLEKSRLLSDRFSAERPKGSFSTLEIQRTEQGDSAMYLCASSFGSDPELYGYTFGSGTRLTVV.

This clonotype was observed many times. The CDR3 nucleotides are TGTGCCAGTAGTATACAGGACACGCAGTATTTT. Protein: CASSIQDTQYF. The chain combines TRBV19 with TRBJ2-3; D unclear. Germline values: CDR1 LNHDA, CDR2 SQIVND (reference sequence). The V and J ends lost 2 bases and 9 bases respectively, with 6 bases between them. CDR3 length equals 11 residues.